Listed here are 28 T cell receptor beta chains from one sample, sequenced in a study of regulatory T cells in long-lasting Graves disease (dated by TCRdb to the early 2020s). Read against the paper, the sample's time point label means: persistent/refractory GD, antithyroid drugs over 5 years with positive TRAb. For both TCR sequencing and RNA sequencing, RNA was extracted from PBMCs using TRIzol. Library prep was done by multiplex PCR. Sequenced on an Illumina HiSeq 4000. TCR beta libraries were built with iRepertoire HTBI primers and Arm-PCR amplification of CDR3 regions. TCRdb reworked the public reads: Q25 trimming with fastp, MiXCR clone assembly, productive beta chains retained. One record per CDR3 amino acid sequence lists the most common genes and DNA. This sample comprises fewer than 450,000 distinct CDR3 sequences, roughly 20% of them detected only once. The top ten clonotypes cover about a fifth of the sample.

The sequencing used peripheral blood mononuclear cells (PBMCs), collected when the disease was refractory, from a patient treated with antithyroid drugs. These receptors all stem from a female donor with Graves disease.

This clonotype showed up many times. This rearrangement joins TRBV2 to TRBJ1-5, with D possibly TRBD1 on 5 matching bases. The germline CDR1 and CDR2 sequences are SNHLY and FYNNEI. V lost 7 bases and J lost 2, with 15 bases in between. The CDR3 runs 15 residues. CDR3 protein: CASTRGVLGNQPQHF. The DNA for the CDR3 is TGTGCCAGCACCCGAGGGGTTTTAGGCAATCAGCCCCAGCATTTT.

This clonotype was seen a handful of times. The rearrangement links TRBV30 to TRBJ1-1; D not resolved. Trimming removed 0 bases from V and 0 bases from J, with 8 bases in between. The CDR3 length is 14 residues. Germline V lookup: CDR1 GTSNPN, CDR2 SVGIG (reference sequence). The CDR3: CAWSVNKVNTEAFF. The CDR3 nucleotides are TGTGCCTGGAGTGTAAACAAGGTGAACACTGAAGCTTTCTTT.

The sample holds many counts of this clonotype. The V and J genes are TRBV12-3 or TRBV12-4 and TRBJ1-2; D is ambiguous. V was cut by 3 bases and J by 6 bases, with 8 bases left in between. The CDR3 runs to 12 residues. The CDR3 loop is CASSFPKDGYTF. CDR3 nucleotides: TGTGCCAGCAGTTTCCCTAAGGATGGCTACACCTTC.

This clonotype has just one count. One base away lies a much larger clone, so this may be a sequencing read error. This chain connects TRBV30 to TRBJ1-1; unclear D gene. CDR1 is GTSNPN, CDR2 SVGIG, per germline (reference sequence). CDR3 length: 12 residues. CDR3 sequence: CAGLAMSTEAFF. The CDR3 DNA follows: TGTGCAGGGCTGGCTATGAGCACTGAAGCTTTCTTT.

There are many counts of this clonotype. The chain combines TRBV28 with TRBJ1-2; no reliable D call. The germline V and J ends were trimmed by 5 bases and 0 bases, with 16 bases remaining between them. This CDR3 has 16 residues. Looked up from germline, CDR1 is MDHEN and CDR2 is SYDVKM. CDR3: CASSLPPRSPNYGYTF. In nucleotides, the CDR3 is TGTGCCAGCAGTCTCCCACCTAGAAGTCCTAACTATGGCTACACCTTC.

Many counts were recorded for this clonotype. The rearrangement joins TRBV5-5 to TRBJ2-7; 10 bases agree with TRBD1. With V trimmed by 2 bases and J by 9 bases, 5 bases remained unmatched. CDR1 SGHKS and CDR2 YYEKEE come from the germline V gene (reference sequence). The CDR3 spans 13 residues. In nucleotides, the CDR3 is TGTGCCAGCAGCTTAGGGACAGGGGAGCGGCAGTACTTC. This sequence encodes CASSLGTGERQYF.

The chain joins TRBV20-1 to TRBJ1-5, with D hard to call. V gave up 4 bases and J gave up 0 bases, with 13 bases separating them. The length of the CDR3 is 15 residues. CDR1 and CDR2 from the germline V gene are DFQATT and SNEGSKA (reference sequence). The CDR3 spells CSAILRIYSNQPQHF. The CDR3 bases are TGCAGTGCTATTCTGAGAATATATAGCAATCAGCCCCAGCATTTT.

The table lists this clonotype with a few counts. This rearrangement joins TRBV4-2 to TRBJ1-2; possibly TRBD1 for D (5 bases). The germline CDR1 and CDR2 sequences are LGHNA and YNFKEQ. This CDR3 is 16 amino acids long. Trimming took off 4 bases at V and 6 bases at J, with 21 bases between the two ends. Here the CDR3 DNA reads TGTGCCAGCAGCCGACTACAGGAGTCCTCTTTAAATGGCTACACCTTC. Amino acids: CASSRLQESSLNGYTF.

The chain is built from TRBV6-9 and TRBJ1-1; 9 positions match TRBD1. The V and J ends lost 3 bases and 5 bases, in that order; junction bases with no gene match: 4. Germline loops: CDR1 MNHGY, CDR2 SVAAGI. This CDR3 is built from 14 residues. CDR3 in DNA: TGTGCCAGCAGTTACGCGGGACAGGGAACTGAAGCTTTCTTT. Its translation: CASSYAGQGTEAFF.

In regard to this clonotype: This may be a read error, as it is one base from a much larger clone. This rearrangement joins TRBV7-2 to TRBJ2-7; 13 positions agree with TRBD2. The CDR3 spans 14 residues. The germline V gene has CDR1 SGHTA and CDR2 FQGNSA. In DNA form, the CDR3 reads TGTGCCAGCAGCTCGGGACTAGCGGGATTCGAGCAGCACTTC. It is translated as CASSSGLAGFEQHF.

This clonotype occurred a few times. The chain recombines TRBV18 with TRBJ2-7, with D maybe TRBD2 (6 bases). Trimming stripped 1 base from V and 0 bases from J, with 10 bases between. This CDR3 region has 15 residues. Germline assignment: CDR1 KGHSH and CDR2 LQKENI. The CDR3 spells CASSPQGTPSYEQYF. As DNA, the CDR3 is TGTGCCAGCTCACCACAGGGGACTCCCTCCTACGAGCAGTACTTC.

Concerning this clonotype: This sequence may be a read error, since a much larger clone differs from it by one base. The rearrangement joins TRBV7-2 to TRBJ2-7; 8 bases are a match to TRBD2. This CDR3 region has 15 residues. Germline CDR1 and CDR2: SGHTA and FQGNSA. The chain's CDR3 is CANSWVESGRNEQYF. The CDR3, as DNA: TGTGCCAACAGCTGGGTGGAGAGCGGGAGAAACGAGCAGTACTTC.

This clonotype was counted between two and nine times. V usage is TRBV6-2 or TRBV6-3 and J usage is TRBJ1-4; the match to TRBD1 covers 9 bases. Trimming at V came to 2 bases and at J to 3 bases, leaving 16 bases not matched to a gene. The CDR3 length is 20 residues. Germline CDR1 is MNHEY and CDR2 is SVGEGT. This CDR3 reads CASSYPQLNPGQGPNEKLFF. As DNA, the CDR3 is TGTGCCAGCAGTTACCCACAACTTAACCCGGGACAGGGCCCTAATGAAAAACTGTTTTTT.

This clonotype was observed many times. The rearrangement links TRBV7-2 to TRBJ1-1; tentative D call: TRBD1 (6 bases). The length of the CDR3 is 15 residues. Trimming shortened V by 3 bases and J by 1 base, and 12 bases separated the two germline ends. Germline V gene sequence: CDR1 SGHTA, CDR2 FQGNSA. Here the CDR3 reads CASSFLTGSNTEAFF. CDR3 in DNA: TGTGCCAGCAGCTTCTTGACAGGATCGAACACTGAAGCTTTCTTT.

This clonotype was detected once. The chain couples TRBV7-2 to TRBJ2-2; 13 bases line up with TRBD2. This CDR3 is 19 amino acids long. Losses at the gene ends were 0 bases for V and 9 bases for J; bases not matched to a gene: 13. CDR1 is SGHTA, CDR2 FQGNSA, per germline. CDR3 amino acids: CASSLAGTSTSGRSRELFF. CDR3 coding DNA: TGTGCCAGCAGCTTAGCTGGGACCTCGACTAGCGGGAGGTCGAGGGAGCTGTTTTTT.

This clonotype was observed at least ten times. CDR3 bases: TGTGCCAGCAGAAGGACAGGGGAAGAGACCCAGTACTTC. It yields the protein CASRRTGEETQYF. The chain couples TRBV19 to TRBJ2-5; TRBD1 agrees at 9 bases. Germline V gene lookup returns CDR1 LNHDA and CDR2 SQIVND (reference sequence). J gave up 3 bases and V 9 bases, and 5 bases lay outside the gene matches. There are 13 residues in the CDR3.

This clonotype was seen many times. The chain couples TRBV12-3 or TRBV12-4 to TRBJ1-1, with D unclear. CDR3 length: 15 residues. Trimming stripped 4 bases from V and 1 base from J, with 13 bases between. The CDR3 is CASSSLGRTNTEAFF. CDR3 sequence (DNA): TGTGCCAGCAGTTCCTTGGGCCGAACGAACACTGAAGCTTTCTTT.

This clonotype was observed at least ten times. This chain joins TRBV28 and TRBJ1-5; TRBD1 aligns across 9 bases. This CDR3 has 15 residues. Looked up from germline, CDR1 is MDHEN and CDR2 is SYDVKM. V lost 4 bases to trimming and J lost 6 bases; unmatched junction nucleotides: 7. For the CDR3, the DNA is TGTGCCAGCAGTTCAGGGACAGGGTTTATTCAGCCCCAGCATTTT. It codes for CASSSGTGFIQPQHF.

This clonotype was detected ten times or more. The V gene is TRBV12-3 or TRBV12-4, the J gene TRBJ2-7; D perhaps matches TRBD2 (6 bases). V was cut by 3 bases and J by 0 bases, with 12 bases left in between. This CDR3 has 15 amino acids. The CDR3 coding sequence is TGTGCCAGCAGTTTTTCGGGGGAGAGCTCCTACGAGCAGTACTTC. Translation gives CASSFSGESSYEQYF.

The chain carries TRBV6-1 and TRBJ1-3, with D possibly TRBD1 on 5 matching bases. With 7 bases removed from V and 3 bases from J, the gap between germline ends came to 10 bases. Looked up from germline, CDR1 is MNHNS and CDR2 is SASEGT. The CDR3 is 13 residues long. The CDR3 loop is CASTRGFGNTIYF. As DNA, the CDR3 is TGTGCCAGCACCCGGGGCTTTGGAAACACCATATATTTT.

The genes are TRBV5-1 and TRBJ2-2; 10 bases fit TRBD1. The CDR3 loop spans 13 amino acids. CDR1 SGHRS and CDR2 YFSETQ come from the germline V gene. The trim removed 5 bases at V and 7 bases at J, leaving 2 bases unmatched. The CDR3 sequence: CASSGTGDGELFF. Written as DNA, the CDR3 is TGCGCCAGCAGTGGGACAGGGGACGGGGAGCTGTTTTTT.

This clonotype was seen at least ten times. The gene calls are TRBV28 and TRBJ1-4; 10 bases align to TRBD1. The trim removed 6 bases at V and 6 bases at J, leaving 7 bases unmatched. Germline V gene sequence: CDR1 MDHEN, CDR2 SYDVKM. The CDR3 loop spans 15 amino acids. The CDR3 DNA reads as TGTGCCAGCAGAAAAACGACAGGGGGCGATGAAAAACTGTTTTTT. It codes for CASRKTTGGDEKLFF.

The chain has TRBV7-2 and TRBJ2-5; TRBD1 is a possible D gene (6 bases). In germline, CDR1 is SGHTA, CDR2 FQGNSA. The CDR3 has 18 residues. V was pared by 5 bases and J by 4 bases, with 26 bases between. The CDR3 loop is CASSPRPQTGTTPETQYF. CDR3 DNA: TGTGCCAGCAGCCCACGCCCTCAAACCGGGACAACCCCAGAGACCCAGTACTTC.

The chain carries TRBV19 and TRBJ2-7, with TRBD1 matching over 9 bases. V gave up 5 bases and J gave up 3 bases; unmatched junction bases: 5. The V gene's germline CDR1 is LNHDA and CDR2 SQIVND (reference sequence). The CDR3 loop spans 14 amino acids. In DNA, the CDR3 is TGTGCCAGTAGTCCCGACAGGGGGGTCTACGAGCAGTACTTC. Encoded protein: CASSPDRGVYEQYF.

This clonotype was detected many times. The J gene is TRBJ2-7, the V gene TRBV28; D possibly matches TRBD1 or TRBD2 (5 bases each). Germline V gene sequence: CDR1 MDHEN, CDR2 SYDVKM. Trimming cost V 5 bases and J 6 bases, with 29 bases left between them. The CDR3 contains 18 residues. In DNA, the CDR3 is TGTGCCAGCAGTAGACTTAATAACAGAGGGGCTGATTCCGTCGAGCAGTACTTC. Translated, it gives CASSRLNNRGADSVEQYF.

This clonotype has only a few counts. This chain connects TRBV29-1 to TRBJ1-1; maybe TRBD1 (5 bases). With 7 bases removed from V and 6 bases from J, the gap between germline ends came to 12 bases. The CDR3 runs 11 residues. Germline V gene lookup returns CDR1 SQVTM and CDR2 ANQGSEA. Here the CDR3 DNA reads TGCAGCGCGGAGGCGGGGCCTGAAGCTTTCTTT. This gives the protein CSAEAGPEAFF.

This clonotype showed up many times. The chain is built from TRBV30 and TRBJ2-2, with 10 bases identical to TRBD2. V dropped 5 bases and J dropped 6; count of bases not matched to a gene: 3. The V gene's germline CDR1 is GTSNPN and CDR2 SVGIG (reference sequence). The CDR3 covers 13 residues. CDR3 coding DNA: TGTGCCTGGGGGACTAGCGTGCCCGGGGAGCTGTTTTTT. Translation: CAWGTSVPGELFF.

The rearrangement joins TRBV27 to TRBJ2-7, with a tentative D call TRBD2 (5 bases). Looked up from germline, CDR1 is MNHEY and CDR2 is SMNVEV (reference sequence). The CDR3 runs to 16 residues. V shed 6 bases and J shed 1 base, with 19 bases lying between them. Written as DNA, the CDR3 is TGTGCCAGCAGCCTAATGCATCCGGGGTATTCCTACGAGCAGTACTTC. This sequence encodes CASSLMHPGYSYEQYF.